This TCR beta chain was sequenced for a study of blood T cell repertoires in COVID-19 (dated by TCRdb to the early 2020s). Regarding the study in general: Samples covering the acute and convalescent phases of COVID-19 were provided by collaborators in the United States, Italy and Spain. The repertoires were released in a freely available public database meant as a resource for research on the immune response to SARS-CoV-2. The dataset comprised deeply sampled blood TCRbeta repertoires from subjects exposed to, actively infected with, or recovered from COVID-19. The prospective study material was composed of cDNA or gDNA derived from T cells, B-cell-depleted T cells, or PBMCs. Sample metadata almost always included a de-identified subject ID, COVID-19 status, age in years and sex. The samples were drawn from two sources: the first 160 participants of the ongoing ImmuneRACE study, and fewer than 1,500 subjects contributed by 6 global collaborators. HLA class I and class II types, where available, came from metadata supplied by the sample provider rather than from assay-based typing.

TCRbeta CDR3 regions were amplified from genomic DNA by means of the immunoSEQ Assay, a bias-controlled multiplex PCR. The study's own analysis went as follows. Within the assay, amplification of reference gene primers was used to estimate how many nucleated cells each sample contained. To quantify the absolute abundance of each unique TCRbeta CDR3 rearrangement, sequence reads were collapsed and filtered. Productive Simpson clonality was computed per sample as the square root of Simpson's diversity index over productive rearrangements. This is the immuneACCESS table as TCRdb keeps it, with only in-frame sequences that have V and J called. A part of the clones is gone; compared with another copy, unresolved V genes explain less than half, and the rest is unexplained. That table furnishes V, J and clone size, whereas the DNA furnished D and trimming. This sample is represented by about 41,000 clones; around 88% of them were singletons. Around 41% of the sample is taken by the ten largest.

The germline V gene (reference sequence) specifies LNHNV as CDR1 and YYDKDF as CDR2. Between the V and J ends, shortened by 3 bases and 2 bases respectively, the junction contains 14 bases. Taken from cysteine to phenylalanine, the CDR3 has 16 residues. CDR3 DNA is the only sequence kept; it has 48 bases, read in frame from the first base. The full study reports these points: The quantity of clinical and demographic metadata differed by source and by participant and was supplied without curation.

With regard to this clone: There is no known antigen for this receptor. Nothing much larger sits one base from this clone, and base qualities are not available.

Whole blood was collected in K2EDTA tubes by collaborating institutions according to the institutions' own protocols. For TCRbeta analysis, collaborator samples were shipped as frozen whole blood, as isolated PBMCs, or as DNA extracted from either sample type. The sequence was collected from a woman older than 75 with active or convalescent COVID-19. The sequenced sample consisted of peripheral blood. The receptor chain draws on TRBV15 and TRBJ2-1; the D gene is perhaps TRBD2, on 6 matching bases. The CDR3 reads as follows: CATSSGSGPTYNEQFF. The nucleotide sequence reads TGTGCCACCAGCAGCGGGAGCGGGCCCACCTACAATGAGCAGTTCTTC.